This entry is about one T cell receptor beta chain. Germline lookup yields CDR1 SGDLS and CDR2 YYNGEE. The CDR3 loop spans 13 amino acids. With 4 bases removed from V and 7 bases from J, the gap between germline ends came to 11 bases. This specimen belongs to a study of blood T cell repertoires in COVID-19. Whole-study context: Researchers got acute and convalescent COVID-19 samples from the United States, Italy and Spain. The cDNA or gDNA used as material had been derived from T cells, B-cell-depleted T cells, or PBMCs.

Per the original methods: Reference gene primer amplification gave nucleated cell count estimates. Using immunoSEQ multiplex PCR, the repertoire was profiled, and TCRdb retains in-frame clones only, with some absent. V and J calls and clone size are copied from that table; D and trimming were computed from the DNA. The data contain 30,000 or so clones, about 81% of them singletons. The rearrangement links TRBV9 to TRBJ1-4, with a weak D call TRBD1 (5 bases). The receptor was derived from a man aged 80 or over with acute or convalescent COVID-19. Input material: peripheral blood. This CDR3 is CASSPGASEKLFF. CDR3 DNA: TGTGCCAGCAGCCCTGGGGCCAGTGAAAAACTGTTTTTT.